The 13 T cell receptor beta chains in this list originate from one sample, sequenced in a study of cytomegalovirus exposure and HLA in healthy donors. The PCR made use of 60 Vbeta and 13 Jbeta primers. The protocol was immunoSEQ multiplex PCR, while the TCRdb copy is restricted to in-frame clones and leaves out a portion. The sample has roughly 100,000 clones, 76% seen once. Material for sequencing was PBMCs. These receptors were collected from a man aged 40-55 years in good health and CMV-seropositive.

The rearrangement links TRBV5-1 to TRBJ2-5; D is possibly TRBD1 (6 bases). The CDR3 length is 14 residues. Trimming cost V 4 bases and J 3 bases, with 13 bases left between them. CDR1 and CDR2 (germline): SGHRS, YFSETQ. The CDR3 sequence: CASSPGQLKETQYF. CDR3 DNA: TGCGCCAGCAGCCCCGGACAGCTAAAAGAGACCCAGTACTTC.

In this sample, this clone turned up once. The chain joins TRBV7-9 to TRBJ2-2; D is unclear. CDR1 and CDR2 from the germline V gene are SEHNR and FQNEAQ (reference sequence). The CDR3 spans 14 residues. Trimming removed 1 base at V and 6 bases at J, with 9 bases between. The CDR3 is CASSLDSRSGELFF. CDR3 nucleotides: TGTGCCAGCAGCTTAGATTCGAGATCCGGGGAGCTGTTTTTT.

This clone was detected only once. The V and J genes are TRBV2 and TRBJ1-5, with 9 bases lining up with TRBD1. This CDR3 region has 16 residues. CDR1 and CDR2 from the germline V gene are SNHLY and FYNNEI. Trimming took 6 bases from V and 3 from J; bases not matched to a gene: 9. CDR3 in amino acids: CASSPIDRGVNQPQHF. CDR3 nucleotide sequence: TGTGCCAGCAGCCCGATCGACAGGGGGGTCAATCAGCCCCAGCATTTT. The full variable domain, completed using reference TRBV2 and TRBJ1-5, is EPEVTQTPSHQVTQMGQEVILRCVPISNHLYFYWYRQILGQKVEFLVSFYNNEISEKSEIFDDQFSVERPDGSNFTLKIRSTKLEDSAMYFCASSPIDRGVNQPQHFGDGTRLSIL.

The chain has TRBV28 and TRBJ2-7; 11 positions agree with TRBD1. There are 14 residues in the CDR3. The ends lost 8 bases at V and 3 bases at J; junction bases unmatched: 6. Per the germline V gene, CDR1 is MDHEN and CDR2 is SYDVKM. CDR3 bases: TGTGCCAGCCGAGTCGGGACAGGGGGCTACGAGCAGTACTTC. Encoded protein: CASRVGTGGYEQYF.

The CDR3 DNA follows: TGTGCCAGCAGCCGTGGGAGCCAAGCCTATGGCTACACCTTC. The encoded protein is CASSRGSQAYGYTF. V and J are TRBV28 and TRBJ1-2; D gene ambiguous. The CDR3 totals 14 residues. Trimming shortened V by 6 bases and J by 4 bases, and 15 bases separated the two germline ends. Germline V lookup: CDR1 MDHEN, CDR2 SYDVKM.

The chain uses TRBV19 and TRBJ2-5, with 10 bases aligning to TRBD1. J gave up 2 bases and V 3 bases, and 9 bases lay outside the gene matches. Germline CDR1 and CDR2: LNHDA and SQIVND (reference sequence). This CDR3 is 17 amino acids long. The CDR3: CASSMGTGESLQETQYF. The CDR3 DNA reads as TGTGCCAGTAGTATGGGGACAGGGGAGTCTTTGCAAGAGACCCAGTACTTC.

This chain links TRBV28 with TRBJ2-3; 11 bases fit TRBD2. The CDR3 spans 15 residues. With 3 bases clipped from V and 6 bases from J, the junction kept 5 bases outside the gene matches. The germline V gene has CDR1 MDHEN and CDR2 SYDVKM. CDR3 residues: CASSFSGGAYDTQYF. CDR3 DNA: TGTGCCAGCAGTTTTAGCGGGGGGGCCTACGATACGCAGTATTTT.

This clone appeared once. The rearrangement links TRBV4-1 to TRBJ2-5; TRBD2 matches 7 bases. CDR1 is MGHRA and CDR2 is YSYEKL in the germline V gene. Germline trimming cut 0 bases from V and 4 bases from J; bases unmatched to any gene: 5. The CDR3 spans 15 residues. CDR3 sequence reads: CASSQDGVAGETQYF. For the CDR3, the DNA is TGCGCCAGCAGCCAAGATGGGGTAGCGGGAGAGACCCAGTACTTC.

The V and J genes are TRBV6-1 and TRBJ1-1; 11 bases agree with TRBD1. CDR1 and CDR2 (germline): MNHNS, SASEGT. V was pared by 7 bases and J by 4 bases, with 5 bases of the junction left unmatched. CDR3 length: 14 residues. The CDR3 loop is CASTSGTGGTEAFF. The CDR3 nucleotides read TGTGCCAGCACCAGCGGGACAGGGGGCACTGAAGCTTTCTTT.

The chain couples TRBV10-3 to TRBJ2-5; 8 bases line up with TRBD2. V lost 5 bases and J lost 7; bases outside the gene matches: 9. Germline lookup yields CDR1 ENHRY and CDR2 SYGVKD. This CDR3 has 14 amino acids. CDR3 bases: TGTGCCATCAGTCCCGGGACTAGGACCTGGACCCAGTACTTC. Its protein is CAISPGTRTWTQYF.

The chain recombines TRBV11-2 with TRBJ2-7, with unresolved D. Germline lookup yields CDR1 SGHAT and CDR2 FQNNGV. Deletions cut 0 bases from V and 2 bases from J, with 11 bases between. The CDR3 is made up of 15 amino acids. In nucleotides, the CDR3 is TGTGCCAGCAGCTTAGACCCCCAGGCCGCCTACGAGCAGTACTTC. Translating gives CASSLDPQAAYEQYF.

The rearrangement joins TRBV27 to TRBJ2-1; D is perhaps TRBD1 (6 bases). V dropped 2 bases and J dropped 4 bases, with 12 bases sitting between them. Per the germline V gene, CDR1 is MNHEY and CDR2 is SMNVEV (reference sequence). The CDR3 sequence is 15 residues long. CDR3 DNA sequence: TGTGCCAGCAGTTTAGCTGGGGGCGGATACAATGAGCAGTTCTTC. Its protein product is CASSLAGGGYNEQFF.

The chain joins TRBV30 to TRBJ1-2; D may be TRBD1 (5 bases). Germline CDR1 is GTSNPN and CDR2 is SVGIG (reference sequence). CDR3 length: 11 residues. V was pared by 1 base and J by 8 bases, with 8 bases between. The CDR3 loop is CAWSEGQGYTF. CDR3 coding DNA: TGTGCCTGGAGTGAGGGGCAAGGCTACACCTTC.